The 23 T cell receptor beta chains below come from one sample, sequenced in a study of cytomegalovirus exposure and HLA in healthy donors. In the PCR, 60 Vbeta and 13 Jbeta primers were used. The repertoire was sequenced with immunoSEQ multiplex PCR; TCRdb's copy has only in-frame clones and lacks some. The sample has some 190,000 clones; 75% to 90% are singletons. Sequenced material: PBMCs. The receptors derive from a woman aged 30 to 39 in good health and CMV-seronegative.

The CDR3 reads CASNRVPGEQYF. As DNA, the CDR3 is TGTGCCAGCAACAGGGTGCCGGGCGAGCAGTACTTC. V usage is TRBV2 and J usage is TRBJ2-7, with TRBD1 as a possible D gene (6 bases). V was clipped by 7 bases and J by 6 bases, with 13 bases between them. Germline lookup yields CDR1 SNHLY and CDR2 FYNNEI. CDR3 length: 12 residues.

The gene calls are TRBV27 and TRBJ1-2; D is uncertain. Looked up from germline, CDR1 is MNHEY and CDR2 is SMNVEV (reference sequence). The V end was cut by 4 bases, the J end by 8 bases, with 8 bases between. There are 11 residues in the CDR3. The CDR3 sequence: CASSSWQGYTF. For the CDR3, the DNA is TGTGCCAGCAGTTCATGGCAAGGCTACACCTTC.

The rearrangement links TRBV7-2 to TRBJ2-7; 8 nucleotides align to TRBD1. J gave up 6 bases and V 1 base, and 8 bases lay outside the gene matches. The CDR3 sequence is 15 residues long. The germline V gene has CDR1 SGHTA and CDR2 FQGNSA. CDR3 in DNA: TGTGCCAGCAGCTTAGTGCAGGGGGCTAGGGGCGAGCAGTACTTC. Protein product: CASSLVQGARGEQYF.

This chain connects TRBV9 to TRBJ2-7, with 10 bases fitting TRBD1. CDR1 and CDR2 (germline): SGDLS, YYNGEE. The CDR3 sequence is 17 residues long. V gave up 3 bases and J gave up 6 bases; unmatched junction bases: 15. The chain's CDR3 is CASSARPSGQGTGEQYF. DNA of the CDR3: TGTGCCAGCAGCGCCAGGCCCTCGGGACAGGGGACGGGCGAGCAGTACTTC.

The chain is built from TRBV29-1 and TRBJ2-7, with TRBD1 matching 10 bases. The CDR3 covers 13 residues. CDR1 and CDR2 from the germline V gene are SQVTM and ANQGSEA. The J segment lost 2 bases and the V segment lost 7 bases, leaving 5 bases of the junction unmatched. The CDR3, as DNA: TGCAGCGCAATGACAGGGGGCGCCTACGAGCAGTACTTC. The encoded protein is CSAMTGGAYEQYF.

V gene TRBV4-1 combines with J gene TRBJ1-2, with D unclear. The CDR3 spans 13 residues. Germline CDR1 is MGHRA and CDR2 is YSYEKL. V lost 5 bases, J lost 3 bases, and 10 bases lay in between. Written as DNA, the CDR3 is TGCGCCAGCAGCTCTATGGGAGACTATGGCTACACCTTC. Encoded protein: CASSSMGDYGYTF.

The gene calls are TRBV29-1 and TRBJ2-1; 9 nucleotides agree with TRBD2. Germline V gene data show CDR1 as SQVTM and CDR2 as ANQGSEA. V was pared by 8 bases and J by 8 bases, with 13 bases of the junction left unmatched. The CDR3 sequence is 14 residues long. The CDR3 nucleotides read TGCAGCTTCTTAGCGGGAGCCCGCATCCATGAGCAGTTCTTC. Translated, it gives CSFLAGARIHEQFF.

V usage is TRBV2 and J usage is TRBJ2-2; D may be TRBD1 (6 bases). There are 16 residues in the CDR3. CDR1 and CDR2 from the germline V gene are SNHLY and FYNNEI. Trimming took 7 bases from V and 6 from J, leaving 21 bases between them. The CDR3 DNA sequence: TGTGCCAGCAAGTATCAGGGGTTAATGTTACCCGGGGAGCTGTTTTTT. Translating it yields CASKYQGLMLPGELFF.

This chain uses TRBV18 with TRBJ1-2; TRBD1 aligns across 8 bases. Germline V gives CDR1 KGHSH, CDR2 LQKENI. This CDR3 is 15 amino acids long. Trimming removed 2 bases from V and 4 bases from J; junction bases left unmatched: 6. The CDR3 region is CASSPGGQATYGYTF. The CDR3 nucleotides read TGTGCCAGCTCACCAGGGGGACAGGCGACCTATGGCTACACCTTC.

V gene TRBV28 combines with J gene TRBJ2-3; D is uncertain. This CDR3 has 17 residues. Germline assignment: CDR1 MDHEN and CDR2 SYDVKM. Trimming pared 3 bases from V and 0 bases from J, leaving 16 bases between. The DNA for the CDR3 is TGTGCCAGCAGTTTTAACCCTACGAGTACTAGCACAGATACGCAGTATTTT. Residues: CASSFNPTSTSTDTQYF.

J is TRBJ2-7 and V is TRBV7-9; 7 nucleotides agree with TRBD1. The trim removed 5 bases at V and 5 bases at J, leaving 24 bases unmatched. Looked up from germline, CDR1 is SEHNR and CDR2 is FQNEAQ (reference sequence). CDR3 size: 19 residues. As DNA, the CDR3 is TGTGCCAGCAGCAGCACTATACTAGTACAGGGGAATAAATTCAACGAGCAGTACTTC. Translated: CASSSTILVQGNKFNEQYF. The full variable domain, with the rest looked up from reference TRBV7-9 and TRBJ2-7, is DTGVSQNPRHKITKRGQNVTFRCDPISEHNRLYWYRQTLGQGPEFLTYFQNEAQLEKSRLLSDRFSAERPKGSFSTLEIQRTEQGDSAMYLCASSSTILVQGNKFNEQYFGPGTRLTVT.

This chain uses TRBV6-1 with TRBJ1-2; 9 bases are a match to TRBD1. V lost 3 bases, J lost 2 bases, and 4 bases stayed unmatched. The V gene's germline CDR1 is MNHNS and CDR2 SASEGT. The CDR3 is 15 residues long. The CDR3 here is CASSDLGQGNYGYTF. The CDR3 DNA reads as TGTGCCAGCAGTGACCTGGGACAGGGAAACTATGGCTACACCTTC.

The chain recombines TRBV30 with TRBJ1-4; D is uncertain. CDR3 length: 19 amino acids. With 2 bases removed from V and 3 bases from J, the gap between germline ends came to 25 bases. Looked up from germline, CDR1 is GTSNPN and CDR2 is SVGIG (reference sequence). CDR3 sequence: CAWSPSKFWTGSSNEKLFF. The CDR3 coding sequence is TGTGCCTGGAGTCCTTCCAAATTCTGGACGGGGTCTTCTAATGAAAAACTGTTTTTT.

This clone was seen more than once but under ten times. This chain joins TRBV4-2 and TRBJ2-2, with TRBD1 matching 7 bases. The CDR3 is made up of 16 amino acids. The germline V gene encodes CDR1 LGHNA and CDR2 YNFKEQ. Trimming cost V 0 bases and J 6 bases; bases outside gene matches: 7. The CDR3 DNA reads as TGTGCCAGCAGCCAAGAAGACAGGGCTGGCCCCGGGGAGCTGTTTTTT. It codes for CASSQEDRAGPGELFF.

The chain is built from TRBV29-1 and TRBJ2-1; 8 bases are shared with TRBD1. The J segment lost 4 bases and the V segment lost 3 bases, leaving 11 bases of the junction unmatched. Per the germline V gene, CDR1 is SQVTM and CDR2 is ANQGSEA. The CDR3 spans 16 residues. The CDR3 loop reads CSVDGRGQFPYNEQFF. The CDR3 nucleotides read TGCAGCGTTGACGGCAGGGGGCAGTTCCCTTACAATGAGCAGTTCTTC.

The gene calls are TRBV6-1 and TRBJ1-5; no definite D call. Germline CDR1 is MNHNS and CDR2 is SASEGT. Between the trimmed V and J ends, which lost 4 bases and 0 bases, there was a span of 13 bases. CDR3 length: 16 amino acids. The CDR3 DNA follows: TGTGCCAGCAGTGGTCGGTTGTCCGTTAGCAATCAGCCCCAGCATTTT. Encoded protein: CASSGRLSVSNQPQHF.

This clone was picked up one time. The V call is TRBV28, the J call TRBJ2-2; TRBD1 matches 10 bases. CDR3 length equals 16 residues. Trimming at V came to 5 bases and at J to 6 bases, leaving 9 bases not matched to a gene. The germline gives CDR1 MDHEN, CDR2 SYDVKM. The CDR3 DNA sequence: TGTGCCAGCAGTCCGAACCTGGGACAGGGGTCCGGGGAGCTGTTTTTT. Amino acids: CASSPNLGQGSGELFF.

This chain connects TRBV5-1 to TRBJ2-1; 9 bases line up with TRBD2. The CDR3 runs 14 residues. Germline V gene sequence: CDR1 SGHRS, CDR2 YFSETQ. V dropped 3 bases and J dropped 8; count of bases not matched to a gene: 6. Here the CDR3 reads CASSWGLAEDEQFF. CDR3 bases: TGCGCCAGCAGCTGGGGACTAGCTGAGGATGAGCAGTTCTTC.

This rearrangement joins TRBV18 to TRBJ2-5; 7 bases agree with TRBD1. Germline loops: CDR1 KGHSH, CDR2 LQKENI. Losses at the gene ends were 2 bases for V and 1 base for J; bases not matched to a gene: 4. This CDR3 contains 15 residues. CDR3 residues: CASSPWTGGQETQYF. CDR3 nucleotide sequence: TGTGCCAGCTCACCATGGACAGGAGGCCAAGAGACCCAGTACTTC.

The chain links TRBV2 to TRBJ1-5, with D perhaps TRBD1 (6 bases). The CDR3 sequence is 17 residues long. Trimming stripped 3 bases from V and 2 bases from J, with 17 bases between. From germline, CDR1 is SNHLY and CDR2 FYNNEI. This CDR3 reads CASSEGVGGEGNQPQHF. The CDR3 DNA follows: TGTGCCAGCAGTGAGGGGGTAGGGGGGGAGGGCAATCAGCCCCAGCATTTT.

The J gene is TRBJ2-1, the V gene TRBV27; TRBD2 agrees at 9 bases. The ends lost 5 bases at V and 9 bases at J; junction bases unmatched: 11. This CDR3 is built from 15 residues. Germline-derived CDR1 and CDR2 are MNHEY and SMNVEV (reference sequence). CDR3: CASSPLAGVSSEQFF. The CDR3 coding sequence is TGTGCCAGCAGTCCCTTAGCGGGGGTGAGCAGTGAGCAGTTCTTC.

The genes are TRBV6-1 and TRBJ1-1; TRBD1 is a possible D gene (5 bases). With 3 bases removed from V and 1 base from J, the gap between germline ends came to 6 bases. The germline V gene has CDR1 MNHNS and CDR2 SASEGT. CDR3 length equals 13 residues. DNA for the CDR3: TGTGCCAGCAGTGACGGGGGGAACACTGAAGCTTTCTTT. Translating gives CASSDGGNTEAFF.

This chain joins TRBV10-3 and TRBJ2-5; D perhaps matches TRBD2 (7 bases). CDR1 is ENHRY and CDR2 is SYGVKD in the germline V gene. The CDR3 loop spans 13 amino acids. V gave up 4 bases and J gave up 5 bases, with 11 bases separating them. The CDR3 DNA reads TGTGCCATCAGTGGGGGGGGGCAGGAGACCCAGTACTTC. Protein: CAISGGGQETQYF.